The subject of this entry is one T cell receptor beta chain. The data were taken from a study of cytomegalovirus exposure and HLA in healthy donors. Germline lookup yields CDR1 SGHAT and CDR2 FQNNGV. V gave up 4 bases and J gave up 10 bases, with 19 bases separating them. This CDR3 is built from 14 residues. PCR amplification relied on 60 Vbeta primers (plus 13 Jbeta primers). Sequenced by immunoSEQ multiplex PCR; TCRdb stores in-frame clones only, minus some. This sample yields under 20,000 clones, of which about four fifths are seen a single time; 20% to 25% belongs to the top ten. The sequence was collected from a human donor in good health. Sequencing was done on a sample of PBMCs. The chain is built from TRBV11-2 and TRBJ1-1; no clear D. The CDR3 spells CASSSYISPSGAFF. In DNA form, the CDR3 reads TGTGCCAGCAGCTCCTACATTTCCCCCAGCGGAGCTTTCTTT.